Presented here are 14 T cell receptor beta chains from one specimen sequenced in a study of T cell responses to AZD1222 COVID-19 vaccine. This table comes from immunoSEQ multiplex PCR, and its TCRdb copy is limited to in-frame clones, with some not included. The sample yields about 99,000 clones, around nine tenths seen once. The material sequenced was peripheral blood, taken on day 0 of AZD1222 vaccination. These receptors all come from an adult in good health.

The rearrangement joins TRBV5-1 to TRBJ2-3; D gene uncertain. V lost 4 bases and J 2 bases, leaving 8 bases between the germline ends. The CDR3 extends over 13 amino acids. Germline CDR1 and CDR2: SGHRS and YFSETQ. The CDR3 here is CASSGRPTDTQYF. CDR3 DNA sequence: TGCGCCAGCAGCGGAAGGCCCACAGATACGCAGTATTTT.

This clone occurred once. The CDR3: CASSSRSSGDTQYF. The DNA of the CDR3 is TGTGCCAGCAGCTCCCGTTCTAGCGGAGATACGCAGTATTTT. This chain joins TRBV7-3 and TRBJ2-3; 7 nucleotides match TRBD2. V trimming: 4 bases; J trimming: 5 bases; junction bases outside the gene matches: 6. CDR1 SGHTA and CDR2 FQGTGA come from the germline V gene. The CDR3 length is 14 residues.

V gene TRBV5-1 combines with J gene TRBJ1-2; D remains ambiguous. Germline V gene lookup returns CDR1 SGHRS and CDR2 YFSETQ. There are 14 residues in the CDR3. Between the trimmed V and J ends, which lost 4 bases and 1 base, there was a span of 11 bases. CDR3 nucleotide sequence: TGCGCCAGCAGCCGCGCAAGGTATAACTATGGCTACACCTTC. Protein sequence: CASSRARYNYGYTF. Supplemented by reference TRBV5-1 and TRBJ1-2, the full variable domain reads KAGVTQTPRYLIKTRGQQVTLSCSPISGHRSVSWYQQTPGQGLQFLFEYFSETQRNKGNFPGRFSGRQFSNSRSEMNVSTLELGDSALYLCASSRARYNYGYTFGSGTRLTVV.

This sequence joins TRBV7-9 and TRBJ2-7, with 9 positions matching TRBD2. CDR1 is SEHNR and CDR2 is FQNEAQ in the germline V gene (reference sequence). J gave up 7 bases and V 4 bases, and 11 bases lay outside the gene matches. The CDR3 is 15 amino acids. The CDR3, as DNA: TGTGCCAGCAGCTACCTGGCGGGAGGGCCGTGGGAGCAGTACTTC. Translated, it gives CASSYLAGGPWEQYF.

Here the CDR3 reads CASSVASRSYEQYF. In nucleotides, the CDR3 is TGTGCCAGCAGCGTCGCTAGCCGTTCTTACGAGCAGTACTTC. The chain carries TRBV7-2 and TRBJ2-7, with a possible D match to TRBD2 (5 bases). V shed 5 bases and J shed 4 bases, with 15 bases lying between them. Germline V gene lookup returns CDR1 SGHTA and CDR2 FQGNSA. The CDR3 is 14 amino acids.

V and J are TRBV27 and TRBJ1-5; no firm D call. The germline V gene encodes CDR1 MNHEY and CDR2 SMNVEV (reference sequence). There are 9 residues in the CDR3. The CDR3 sequence is CAAGQPQHF. The DNA of the CDR3 is TGTGCGGCTGGTCAGCCCCAGCATTTT.

The rearrangement joins TRBV5-1 to TRBJ1-1, with 8 bases matching TRBD1. The CDR3 runs to 16 residues. The V gene end was trimmed by 4 bases and the J gene end by 5 bases; junction bases not matched to a gene: 13. Germline CDR1 SGHRS, CDR2 YFSETQ. CDR3 loop: CASSTRDRGSGTEAFF. The CDR3, as DNA: TGCGCCAGCAGCACTCGAGACAGGGGATCCGGAACTGAAGCTTTCTTT. The full variable domain, its missing parts supplied by reference TRBV5-1 and TRBJ1-1, is KAGVTQTPRYLIKTRGQQVTLSCSPISGHRSVSWYQQTPGQGLQFLFEYFSETQRNKGNFPGRFSGRQFSNSRSEMNVSTLELGDSALYLCASSTRDRGSGTEAFFGQGTRLTVV.

The J gene is TRBJ1-5, the V gene TRBV28; D gene uncertain. Germline lookup yields CDR1 MDHEN and CDR2 SYDVKM. The CDR3 spans 15 residues. Trimming took 1 base from V and 6 from J, leaving 13 bases between them. CDR3 in amino acids: CASSLSIGWGQPQHF. The DNA for the CDR3 is TGTGCCAGCAGTTTATCTATCGGCTGGGGTCAGCCCCAGCATTTT.

The chain joins TRBV24-1 to TRBJ2-7, with a tentative D call TRBD2 (5 bases). The CDR3 runs 12 residues. V shed 4 bases and J shed 6 bases, with 9 bases lying between them. CDR1 and CDR2 from the germline V gene are KGHDR and SFDVKD. The CDR3 coding sequence is TGTGCCACCAGTGAACCCGGAGGCGAGCAGTACTTC. It encodes CATSEPGGEQYF.

The rearrangement joins TRBV6-6 to TRBJ1-1; D uncertain. CDR1 is MNHNY, CDR2 SVGAGI, per germline (reference sequence). The CDR3 sequence is 9 residues long. Trimming shortened V by 2 bases and J by 11 bases, and 3 bases separated the two germline ends. The CDR3 reads CASSYEAFF. In DNA form, the CDR3 reads TGTGCCAGCAGTTACGAGGCTTTCTTT.

This clone has a single count. The CDR3 reads CASSLDPGHYNEQFF. The CDR3 DNA reads as TGTGCCAGCAGCTTAGATCCGGGACACTACAATGAGCAGTTCTTC. V is TRBV11-2 and J is TRBJ2-1; possible D gene TRBD1, 6 bases. The V gene lost 0 bases and the J gene lost 3 bases, with 9 bases spanning the gap. The CDR3 consists of 15 residues. Per the germline V gene, CDR1 is SGHAT and CDR2 is FQNNGV.

This chain connects TRBV4-3 to TRBJ1-3; D gene unclear. Germline V gene data show CDR1 as LGHNA and CDR2 as YSLEER. V dropped 0 bases and J dropped 2 bases, with 11 bases sitting between them. The CDR3 length is 16 residues. The CDR3 loop is CASSQDLKAPGNTIYF. The CDR3 region has the DNA TGCGCCAGCAGCCAAGATCTGAAGGCTCCTGGAAACACCATATATTTT.

V gene TRBV30 combines with J gene TRBJ1-5; D unresolved. The germline gives CDR1 GTSNPN, CDR2 SVGIG (reference sequence). This CDR3 is 19 amino acids long. Trimming cost V 0 bases and J 5 bases, with 26 bases left between them. DNA of the CDR3: TGTGCCTGGAGTGTCACGGGGAGGACCACCTACTCCTTCTATCAGCCCCAGCATTTT. Amino acid sequence: CAWSVTGRTTYSFYQPQHF. Together with reference TRBV30 and TRBJ1-5, the CDR3 gives the full variable domain: SQTIHQWPATLVQPVGSPLSLECTVEGTSNPNLYWYRQAAGRGLQLLFYSVGIGQISSEVPQNLSASRPQDRQFILSSKKLLLSDSGFYLCAWSVTGRTTYSFYQPQHFGDGTRLSIL.

This sequence joins TRBV3-1 (or the pseudogene TRBV3-2) and TRBJ2-7; D is unresolved. Germline values: CDR1 LGHDT, CDR2 YNNKEL (reference sequence). Trimming took off 3 bases at V and 3 bases at J, with 15 bases between the two ends. CDR3 length: 15 residues. The CDR3 DNA reads TGTGCCAGCAGCCAGGGTGCCACTAATATCTACGAGCAGTACTTC. Its translation is CASSQGATNIYEQYF.